This record covers a single TCR beta chain. The data were obtained in a study of blood T cell repertoires in COVID-19. At the level of the study: The United States, Italy and Spain provided the acute and convalescent COVID-19 samples. PBMCs, B-cell-depleted T cells, or T cells were the source of the cDNA or gDNA that made up the material.

Source study methods: Researchers report that nucleated cell counts were estimated from reference gene primer amplification. Sequenced by immunoSEQ multiplex PCR; TCRdb stores in-frame clones only, minus some. V and J calls and clone size follow that table, whereas D and trimming were derived from the DNA. Among 120,000 or so clones listed, 87% were seen once. J lost 8 bases, V lost 0 bases, and 9 bases had no gene match. This CDR3 is built from 16 residues. CDR1 and CDR2 (germline): SGHTA, FQGNSA. This sequence joins TRBV7-2 and TRBJ2-3, with 9 bases that match TRBD2. This sequence was found in a human donor in a cohort sampled during active COVID-19. Input material: peripheral blood. CDR3 bases: TGTGCCAGCAGCTTAGCGCTGGCGGGAGGGCGGGGTACGCAGTATTTT. It yields the protein CASSLALAGGRGTQYF.